This TCR beta chain is drawn from a study of cytomegalovirus exposure and HLA in healthy donors. V gave up 5 bases and J gave up 0 bases, with 11 bases separating them. The CDR3 is made up of 15 amino acids. Germline CDR1 LNHDA, CDR2 SQIVND (reference sequence). Researchers ran the PCR with 60 Vbeta and 13 Jbeta primers. The repertoire was sequenced with immunoSEQ multiplex PCR; TCRdb's copy has only in-frame clones and lacks some. In the table there are 210,000 or so clones, 75% to 90% of which are singletons. The sequenced material came from PBMCs. The chain carries TRBV19 and TRBJ1-5; tentatively, D is TRBD1 (6 bases). This sequence was found in a man between 25 and 39 years old in good health and CMV-seronegative. Here the CDR3 DNA reads TGTGCCAGTAGTGGGACACCATATAGCAATCAGCCCCAGCATTTT. Translation gives CASSGTPYSNQPQHF.